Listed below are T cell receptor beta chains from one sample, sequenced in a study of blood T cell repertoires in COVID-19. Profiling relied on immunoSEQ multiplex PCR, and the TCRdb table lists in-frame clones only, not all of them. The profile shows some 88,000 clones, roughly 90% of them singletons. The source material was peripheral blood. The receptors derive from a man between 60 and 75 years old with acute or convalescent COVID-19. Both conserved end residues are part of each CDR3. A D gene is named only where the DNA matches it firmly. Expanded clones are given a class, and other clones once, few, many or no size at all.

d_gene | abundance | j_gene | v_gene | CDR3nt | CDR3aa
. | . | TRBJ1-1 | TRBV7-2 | TGTGCCAGCAGCATTCTCAGGGGCCGCACTGAAGCTTTCTTT | CASSILRGRTEAFF
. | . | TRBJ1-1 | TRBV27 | TGTGCCAGCAGTTCAGGACAGAGAAACACTGAAGCTTTCTTT | CASSSGQRNTEAFF
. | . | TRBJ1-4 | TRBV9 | TGTGCCAGCAGCGTAGCTGCCAGTTCCTATGAAAAACTGTTTTTT | CASSVAASSYEKLFF
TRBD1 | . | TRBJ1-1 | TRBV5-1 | TGCGCCAGCAGCCACGGGACAGGCACTGAAGCTTTCTTT | CASSHGTGTEAFF
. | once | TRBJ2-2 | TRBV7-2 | TGTGCCAGCAGCTTGTTGGCGGGGGCGATCACCGGGGAGCTGTTTTTT | CASSLLAGAITGELFF
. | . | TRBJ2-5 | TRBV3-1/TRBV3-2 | TGTGCCAGCAGCCAGCGCAGGGCTTTAGAGACCCAGTACTTC | CASSQRRALETQYF
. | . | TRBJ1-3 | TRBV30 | TGTGCCTGGAGAACCGGCTCTGGAAACACCATATATTTT | CAWRTGSGNTIYF
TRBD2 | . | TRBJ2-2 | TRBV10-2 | TGCGCCAGCAGTGTAGCGGGGGGGGCCGGGGAGCTGTTTTTT | CASSVAGGAGELFF
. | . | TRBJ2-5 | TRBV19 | TGTGCCAGTAGTTTAGAGGGCAGGCGATGGGAGACCCAGTACTTC | CASSLEGRRWETQYF
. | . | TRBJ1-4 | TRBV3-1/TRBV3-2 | TGTGCCAGCAGCCAAGGCCGGGCGGGGAGGGAAAAACTGTTTTTT | CASSQGRAGREKLFF
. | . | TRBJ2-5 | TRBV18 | TGTGCCAGCTCACCAGGAGCCGTGGAGACCCAGTACTTC | CASSPGAVETQYF
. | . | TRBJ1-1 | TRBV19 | TGTGCCAGTAAAGGGGATTCCATGAACACTGAAGCTTTCTTT | CASKGDSMNTEAFF
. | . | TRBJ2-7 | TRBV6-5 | TGTGCCAGCAGTCGTAGCGGAATAAATCTCGAGCAGTACTTC | CASSRSGINLEQYF
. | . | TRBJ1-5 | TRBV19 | TGTGCCAGTAGTATAAACAGGGACAATCAGCCCCAGCATTTT | CASSINRDNQPQHF
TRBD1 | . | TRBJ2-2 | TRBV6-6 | TGTGCCACGAACAGGGGGGCATTGAACACCGGGGAGCTGTTTTTT | CATNRGALNTGELFF
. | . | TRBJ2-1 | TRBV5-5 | TGTGCCAGCAGCTTGGGCGTCGGGTCGGATGAGCAGTTCTTC | CASSLGVGSDEQFF
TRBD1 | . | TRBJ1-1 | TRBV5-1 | TGCGCCAGCAGCTTGAGGGACAGGGGAACTGAAGCTTTCTTT | CASSLRDRGTEAFF
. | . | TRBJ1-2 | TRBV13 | TGTGCCAGCGGACGGCGGGGAGCCTATGGCTACACCTTC | CASGRRGAYGYTF